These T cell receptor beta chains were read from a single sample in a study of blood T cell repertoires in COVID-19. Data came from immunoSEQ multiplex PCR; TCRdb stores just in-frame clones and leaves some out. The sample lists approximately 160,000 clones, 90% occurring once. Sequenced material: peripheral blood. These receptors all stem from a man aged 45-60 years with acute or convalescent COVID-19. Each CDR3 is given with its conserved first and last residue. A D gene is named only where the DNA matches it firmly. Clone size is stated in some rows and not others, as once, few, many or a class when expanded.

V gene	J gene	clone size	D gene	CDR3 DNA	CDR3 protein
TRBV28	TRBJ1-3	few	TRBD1	TGTGCCAGCAGTTTACCCAGGACAGGCGGAAACACCATATATTTT	CASSLPRTGGNTIYF
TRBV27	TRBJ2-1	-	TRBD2	TGTGCCAGCAGTTTAGTCACTAGCGGGAGGAATGAGCAGTTCTTC	CASSLVTSGRNEQFF
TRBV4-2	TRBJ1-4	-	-	TGTGCCAGCAGCCAAGCCGAGAGGGAAAAACTGTTTTTT	CASSQAEREKLFF
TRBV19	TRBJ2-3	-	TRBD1	TGTGCCAGTAGTATAAGGGGGCGGACAGGGGTAGATACGCAGTATTTT	CASSIRGRTGVDTQYF
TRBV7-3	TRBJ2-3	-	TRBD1	TGTGCCAGCAGCCCTACAGGGGCTCTGAATACGCAGTATTTT	CASSPTGALNTQYF
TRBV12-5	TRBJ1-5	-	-	TGTGCTAGTGGTTTAATTGGGGGGAATCAGCCCCAGCATTTT	CASGLIGGNQPQHF
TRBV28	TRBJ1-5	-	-	TGTGCCAGCAGCGGTCGGACTATAAGGGAGAGCAATCAGCCCCAGCATTTT	CASSGRTIRESNQPQHF
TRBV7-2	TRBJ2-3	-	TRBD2	TGTGCCAGCAGCTTATCCTCCAGGACTAGCGGGAAAGGCACAGATACGCAGTATTTT	CASSLSSRTSGKGTDTQYF
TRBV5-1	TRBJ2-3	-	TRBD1	TGCGCCAGCAGCCAAAGGGGACAGGGGGCGACCGACTACACGCAGTATTTT	CASSQRGQGATDYTQYF
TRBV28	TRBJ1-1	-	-	TGTGCCAGCAGTTTATACGGGGGTTTTGATTTCTTT	CASSLYGGFDFF
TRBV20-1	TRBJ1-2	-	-	TGCAGTGCTAGTTCGCAGGGTCGGAACTATGGCTACACCTTC	CSASSQGRNYGYTF
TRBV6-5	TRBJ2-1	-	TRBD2	TGTGCCAGCACCCCACTAGCGGGAGGGCGAAATGAGCAGTTCTTC	CASTPLAGGRNEQFF
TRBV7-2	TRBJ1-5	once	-	TGTGCCAGCAGCCTAAATTCGGTCAGCAATCAGCCCCAGCATTTT	CASSLNSVSNQPQHF
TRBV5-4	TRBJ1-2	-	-	TGTGCCAGCAGCCCCGGAGGGGCCGGCTACACCTTC	CASSPGGAGYTF
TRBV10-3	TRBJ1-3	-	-	TGTGCCATCAGTCAAACAGGGAATGGAAACACCATATATTTT	CAISQTGNGNTIYF
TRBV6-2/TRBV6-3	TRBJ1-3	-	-	TGTGCCAGCAGTTACCTGGCCGACAGCTCTGGAAACACCATATATTTT	CASSYLADSSGNTIYF
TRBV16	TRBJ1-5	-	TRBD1	TGTGCCAGCAGCCAATCGGGGCAGGGGGCGGGTCAGCCCCAGCATTTT	CASSQSGQGAGQPQHF
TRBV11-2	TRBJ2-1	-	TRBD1	TGTGCCAGCAGCTTAGAAAGGGCAGGGGGACGATTCTACAATGAGCAGTTCTTC	CASSLERAGGRFYNEQFF
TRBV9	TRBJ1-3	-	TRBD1	TGTGCCAGCAGCGTCCGTCTTGGACAGGGCGAAAACACCATATATTTT	CASSVRLGQGENTIYF
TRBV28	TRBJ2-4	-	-	TGTGCCAGCACCGTTTGGGGGGGCCTAGCCAAAAACATTCAGTACTTC	CASTVWGGLAKNIQYF
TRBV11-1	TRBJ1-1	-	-	TGTGCCACGCGGGATGTCACTGAAGCTTTCTTT	CATRDVTEAFF
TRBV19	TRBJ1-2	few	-	TGTGCCAGTAGTGAGGTCCTCTCTGGCTACACCTTC	CASSEVLSGYTF
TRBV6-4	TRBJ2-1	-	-	TGTGCCAGCAGTGTTAACTCCGTTGGCAATGAGCAGTTCTTC	CASSVNSVGNEQFF
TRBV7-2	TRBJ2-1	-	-	TGTGCCAGCAGCTTAGGGGCGGGGTCCTACAATGAGCAGTTCTTC	CASSLGAGSYNEQFF
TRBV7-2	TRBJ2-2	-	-	TGTGCCAGCAGCTTATTGGGCAACGGGGAGCTGTTTTTT	CASSLLGNGELFF